The 13 T cell receptor beta chains below all came from one sample that was sequenced in a study of T cell responses to AZD1222 COVID-19 vaccine (dated by TCRdb to the early 2020s). Library generation was performed with the immunoSEQ multiplex PCR assay. TCRdb retrieved this table from immuneACCESS and kept in-frame rearrangements only. Not all clones are present; in checked studies, unresolved V genes account for under half, and no reason is known for the remainder. This sample comprises around 88,000 clones, around nine tenths of them detected only once. In total, the top ten clones hold approximately 3% of the sample. The meaning of the sample's time point label: baseline before first vaccination. Interpreted using the paper, the treatment or condition label stands for: meningococcal conjugate vaccine given as trial control. This material consisted of peripheral blood, taken on day 0 of MenACWY control vaccination. The receptor source for this set is an adult in good health.

The chain uses TRBV5-5 and TRBJ1-2; 8 bases line up with TRBD1. Unmatched junction bases numbered 12, after V lost 1 base and J lost 1 base. CDR1 and CDR2 from the germline V gene are SGHKS and YYEKEE (reference sequence). This CDR3 is built from 18 residues. The CDR3 nucleotides are TGTGCCAGCAGCTTGTGGGAAACCGGGACAGGAAATAACTATGGCTACACCTTC. This gives the protein CASSLWETGTGNNYGYTF.

The V and J genes are TRBV6-4 and TRBJ2-1, with TRBD2 matching 8 bases. This CDR3 spans 15 amino acids. In germline, CDR1 is MRHNA, CDR2 SNTAGT. Trimming at V came to 0 bases and at J to 5 bases, leaving 3 bases not matched to a gene. The CDR3 spells CASSDSAGAHNEQFF. CDR3 coding DNA: TGTGCCAGCAGTGACTCAGCGGGGGCGCACAATGAGCAGTTCTTC.

The sample holds many counts of this clone. The J gene is TRBJ1-1, the V gene TRBV7-9; 8 bases match TRBD1. The V and J ends lost 5 bases and 11 bases, in that order; junction bases with no gene match: 7. This CDR3 contains 12 residues. Germline V gives CDR1 SEHNR, CDR2 FQNEAQ (reference sequence). The CDR3 sequence: CASSGQGFAAFF. The DNA of the CDR3 is TGTGCCAGCAGCGGACAGGGTTTTGCTGCTTTCTTT.

J is TRBJ2-7 and V is TRBV27, with D possibly called TRBD1 or TRBD2 (5 bases each). V was shortened by 7 bases and J by 3 bases, with 19 bases between the two germline ends. The CDR3 sequence is 15 residues long. The germline gives CDR1 MNHEY, CDR2 SMNVEV (reference sequence). The CDR3 is CASTVRLGTNYEQYF. The DNA for the CDR3 is TGTGCCAGCACAGTCCGCCTCGGGACCAACTACGAGCAGTACTTC.

The chain uses TRBV2 and TRBJ1-6; possible D gene TRBD1, 6 bases. This CDR3 spans 15 amino acids. The V gene's germline CDR1 is SNHLY and CDR2 FYNNEI. The ends were cut back, 5 bases at V and 5 bases at J, with 13 bases in the middle. The CDR3 loop reads CASSTSRTDNSPLHF. CDR3 in DNA: TGTGCCAGCAGTACCTCGAGGACAGATAATTCACCCCTCCACTTT.

The V gene is TRBV19, the J gene TRBJ2-1, with D possibly being TRBD1 (6 bases). This CDR3 is 13 amino acids long. Germline-derived CDR1 and CDR2 are LNHDA and SQIVND (reference sequence). V dropped 7 bases and J dropped 7 bases, with 14 bases sitting between them. The DNA of the CDR3 is TGTGCCAGTACCGTGACAGGTCGTAATGAGCAGTTCTTC. Translated, it gives CASTVTGRNEQFF.

The chain recombines TRBV5-8 with TRBJ2-3, with 12 nucleotides matching TRBD2. Germline values: CDR1 SGHTS, CDR2 YDEGEE. CDR3 length: 18 residues. V shed 0 bases, J shed 3 bases, and the junction held 8 bases outside the gene matches. The CDR3 is CASSLGRTSGTITDTQYF. The CDR3 coding sequence is TGTGCCAGCAGCTTGGGGAGGACTAGCGGGACGATAACAGATACGCAGTATTTT.

V gene TRBV11-1 combines with J gene TRBJ1-2; no reliable D call. The CDR3 is made up of 14 amino acids. Trimming removed 5 bases at V and 0 bases at J, with 10 bases between. Per the germline V gene, CDR1 is SGHAT and CDR2 is FQDESV (reference sequence). This chain's CDR3 is CASSPQTTNYGYTF. CDR3 DNA: TGTGCCAGCAGCCCCCAGACTACTAACTATGGCTACACCTTC.

This chain uses TRBV5-4 with TRBJ2-1; 7 nucleotides agree with TRBD2. There are 14 residues in the CDR3. V shed 0 bases and J 7 bases; nucleotides not matched to a gene: 4. In germline, CDR1 is SGHNT, CDR2 YYREEE (reference sequence). CDR3: CASSLGLAANEQFF. CDR3 in DNA: TGTGCCAGCAGCTTGGGTCTAGCGGCTAATGAGCAGTTCTTC.

The chain combines TRBV11-2 with TRBJ1-5, with 8 bases matching TRBD1. With 6 bases clipped from V and 7 bases from J, the junction kept 5 bases outside the gene matches. Germline assignment: CDR1 SGHAT and CDR2 FQNNGV. CDR3 length: 13 residues. The CDR3 sequence: CASSQDRVQPQHF. The CDR3 coding sequence is TGTGCCAGCAGTCAGGACAGGGTCCAGCCCCAGCATTTT.

V gene TRBV28 combines with J gene TRBJ2-7; maybe TRBD2 (6 bases). The V end lost 3 bases, the J end lost 3 bases, and 12 bases lay between the germline ends. There are 14 residues in the CDR3. The germline V gene has CDR1 MDHEN and CDR2 SYDVKM. CDR3 bases: TGTGCCAGCAGTTTGTACAGGAGGGACTACGAGCAGTACTTC. Translated, it gives CASSLYRRDYEQYF.

The rearrangement uses TRBV3-1 (or the pseudogene TRBV3-2) and TRBJ1-2; TRBD1 is a possible D gene (5 bases). The CDR3 is made up of 14 amino acids. Germline CDR1 reads LGHDT; CDR2 reads YNNKEL (reference sequence). With 2 bases removed from V and 6 bases from J, the gap between germline ends came to 13 bases. The CDR3 loop reads CASSQTGGGDGYTF. DNA of the CDR3: TGTGCCAGCAGCCAAACTGGTGGAGGGGATGGCTACACCTTC.

The genes are TRBV4-3 and TRBJ2-1; tentatively, D is TRBD1 (5 bases). Trimming removed 0 bases from V and 5 bases from J, with 14 bases in between. The CDR3 extends over 16 amino acids. Germline CDR1 LGHNA, CDR2 YSLEER. The CDR3 is CASSQDLVGPDNEQFF. CDR3 in DNA: TGCGCCAGCAGCCAAGATCTAGTGGGGCCCGACAATGAGCAGTTCTTC.